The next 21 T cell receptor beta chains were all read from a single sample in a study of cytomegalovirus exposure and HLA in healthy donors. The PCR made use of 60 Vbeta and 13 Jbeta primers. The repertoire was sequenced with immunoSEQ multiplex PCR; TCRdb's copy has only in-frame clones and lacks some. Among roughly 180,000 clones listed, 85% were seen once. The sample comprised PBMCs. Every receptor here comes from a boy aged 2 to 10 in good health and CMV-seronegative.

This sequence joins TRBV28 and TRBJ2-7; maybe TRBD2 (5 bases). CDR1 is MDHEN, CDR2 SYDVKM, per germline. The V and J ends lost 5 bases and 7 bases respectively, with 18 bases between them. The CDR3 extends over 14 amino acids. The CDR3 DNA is TGTGCCAGCAGTCCCCGTACTAGGGTGGGAGAGCAGTACGTC. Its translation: CASSPRTRVGEQYV.

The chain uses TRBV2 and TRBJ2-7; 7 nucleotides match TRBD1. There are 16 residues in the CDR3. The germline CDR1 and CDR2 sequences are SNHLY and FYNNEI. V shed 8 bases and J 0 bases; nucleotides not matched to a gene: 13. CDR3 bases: TGTGCCAGCGGGACACCACAGGGGATCAGCTCCTACGAGCAGTACTTC. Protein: CASGTPQGISSYEQYF.

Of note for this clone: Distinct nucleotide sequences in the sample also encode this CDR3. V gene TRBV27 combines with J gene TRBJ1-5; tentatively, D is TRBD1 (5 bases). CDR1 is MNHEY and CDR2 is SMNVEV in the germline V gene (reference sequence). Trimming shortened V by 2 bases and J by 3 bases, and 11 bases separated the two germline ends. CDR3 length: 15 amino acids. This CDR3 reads CASSLMAGSNQPQHF. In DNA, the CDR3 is TGTGCCAGCAGTTTAATGGCAGGGTCCAATCAGCCCCAGCATTTT.

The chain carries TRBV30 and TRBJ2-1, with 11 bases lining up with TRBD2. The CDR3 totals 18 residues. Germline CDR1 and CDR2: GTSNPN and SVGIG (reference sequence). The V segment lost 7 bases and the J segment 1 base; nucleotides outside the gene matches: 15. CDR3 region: CASTPVILAGGSYNEQFF. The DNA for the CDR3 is TGTGCCTCGACCCCGGTCATATTAGCGGGAGGGTCCTACAATGAGCAGTTCTTC.

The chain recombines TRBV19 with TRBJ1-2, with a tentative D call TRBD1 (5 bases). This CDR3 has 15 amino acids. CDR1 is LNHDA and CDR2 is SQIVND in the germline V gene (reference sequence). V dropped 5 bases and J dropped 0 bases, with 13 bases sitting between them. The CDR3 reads CASSGFVGANYGYTF. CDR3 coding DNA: TGTGCCAGTAGTGGGTTTGTAGGGGCTAACTATGGCTACACCTTC.

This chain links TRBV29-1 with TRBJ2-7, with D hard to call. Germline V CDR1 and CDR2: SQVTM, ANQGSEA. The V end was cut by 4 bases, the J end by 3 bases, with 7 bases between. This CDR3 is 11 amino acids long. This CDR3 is CSVGLSYEQYF. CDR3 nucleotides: TGCAGCGTTGGACTGAGCTACGAGCAGTACTTC.

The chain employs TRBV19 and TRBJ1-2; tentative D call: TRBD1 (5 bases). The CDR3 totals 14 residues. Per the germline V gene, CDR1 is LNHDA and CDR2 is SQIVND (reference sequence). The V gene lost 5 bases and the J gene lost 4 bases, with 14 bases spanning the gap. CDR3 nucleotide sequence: TGTGCCAGTAGTCCGGACACGGAACCCTATGGCTACACCTTC. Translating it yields CASSPDTEPYGYTF.

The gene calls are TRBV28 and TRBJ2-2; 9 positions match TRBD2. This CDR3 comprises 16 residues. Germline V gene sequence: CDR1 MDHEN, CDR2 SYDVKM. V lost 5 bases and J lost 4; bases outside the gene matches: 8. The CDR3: CASSRRAGGPTGELFF. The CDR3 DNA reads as TGTGCCAGCAGTCGCCGAGCGGGGGGCCCCACCGGGGAGCTGTTTTTT. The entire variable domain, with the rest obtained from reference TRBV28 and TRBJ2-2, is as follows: DVKVTQSSRYLVKRTGEKVFLECVQDMDHENMFWYRQDPGLGLRLIYFSYDVKMKEKGDIPEGYSVSREKKERFSLILESASTNQTSMYLCASSRRAGGPTGELFFGEGSRLTVL.

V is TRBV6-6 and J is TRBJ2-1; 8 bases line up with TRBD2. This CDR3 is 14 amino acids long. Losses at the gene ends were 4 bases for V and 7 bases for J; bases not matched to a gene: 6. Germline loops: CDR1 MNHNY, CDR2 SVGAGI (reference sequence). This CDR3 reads CASSSVGGRNEQFF. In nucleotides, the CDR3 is TGTGCCAGCAGTTCCGTTGGCGGGAGGAATGAGCAGTTCTTC.

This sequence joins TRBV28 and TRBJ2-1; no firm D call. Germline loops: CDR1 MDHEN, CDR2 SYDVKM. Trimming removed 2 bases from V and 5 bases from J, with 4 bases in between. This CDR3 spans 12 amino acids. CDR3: CASSLLHNEQFF. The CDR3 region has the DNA TGTGCCAGCAGTTTACTACACAATGAGCAGTTCTTC. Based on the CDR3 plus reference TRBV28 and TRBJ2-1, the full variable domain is DVKVTQSSRYLVKRTGEKVFLECVQDMDHENMFWYRQDPGLGLRLIYFSYDVKMKEKGDIPEGYSVSREKKERFSLILESASTNQTSMYLCASSLLHNEQFFGPGTRLTVL.

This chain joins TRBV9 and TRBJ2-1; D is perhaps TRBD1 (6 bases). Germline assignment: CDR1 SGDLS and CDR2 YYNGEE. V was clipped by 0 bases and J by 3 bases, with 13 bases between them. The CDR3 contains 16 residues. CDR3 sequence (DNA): TGTGCCAGCAGCGTAGTAGGGCAGGGGCTCTACAATGAGCAGTTCTTC. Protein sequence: CASSVVGQGLYNEQFF.

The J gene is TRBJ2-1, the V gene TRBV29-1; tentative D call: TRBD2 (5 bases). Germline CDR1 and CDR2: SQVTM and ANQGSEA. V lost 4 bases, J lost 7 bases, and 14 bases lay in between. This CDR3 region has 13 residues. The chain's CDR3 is CSVGADPWNEQFF. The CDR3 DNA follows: TGCAGCGTTGGAGCGGACCCATGGAATGAGCAGTTCTTC.

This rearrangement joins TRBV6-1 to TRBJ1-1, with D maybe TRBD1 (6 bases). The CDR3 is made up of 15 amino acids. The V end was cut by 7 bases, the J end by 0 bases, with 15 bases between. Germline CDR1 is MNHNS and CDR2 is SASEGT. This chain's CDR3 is CASKRRGGLNTEAFF. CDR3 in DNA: TGTGCCAGCAAGAGGAGGGGGGGACTGAACACTGAAGCTTTCTTT.

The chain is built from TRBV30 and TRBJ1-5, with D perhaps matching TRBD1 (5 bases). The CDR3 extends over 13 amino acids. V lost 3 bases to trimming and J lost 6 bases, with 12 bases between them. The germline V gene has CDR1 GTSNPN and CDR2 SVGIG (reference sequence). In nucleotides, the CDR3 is TGTGCCTGGAGATCGGGGGGAAGTCAGCCCCAGCATTTT. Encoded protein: CAWRSGGSQPQHF.

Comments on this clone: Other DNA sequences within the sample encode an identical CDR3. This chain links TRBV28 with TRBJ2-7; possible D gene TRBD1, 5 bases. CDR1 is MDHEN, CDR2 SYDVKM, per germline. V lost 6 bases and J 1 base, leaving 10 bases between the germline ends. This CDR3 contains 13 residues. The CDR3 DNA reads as TGTGCCAGCAGGCTCCAGGGTTCCTACGAGCAGTACTTC. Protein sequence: CASRLQGSYEQYF.

The DNA of the CDR3 is TGTGCCATCAGTGGGACTAGCGGGAGTTTCAATGAGCAGTTCTTC. Protein product: CAISGTSGSFNEQFF. The chain employs TRBV10-3 and TRBJ2-1; 13 bases map to TRBD2. The germline V gene has CDR1 ENHRY and CDR2 SYGVKD. CDR3 size: 15 residues. V was pared by 4 bases and J by 6 bases, with 3 bases of the junction left unmatched.

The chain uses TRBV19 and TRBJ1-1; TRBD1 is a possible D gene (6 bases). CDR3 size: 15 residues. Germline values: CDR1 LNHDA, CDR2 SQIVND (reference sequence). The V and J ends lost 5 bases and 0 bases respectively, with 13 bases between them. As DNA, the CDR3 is TGTGCCAGTAGTTCCCGGACAGCCATGAACACTGAAGCTTTCTTT. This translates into CASSSRTAMNTEAFF.

The CDR3 coding sequence is TGTGCCAGCAGTGGAGGTACGGACGAAGCTTTCTTT. Its protein is CASSGGTDEAFF. This chain joins TRBV7-9 and TRBJ1-1; no reliable D call. Per germline, CDR1 SEHNR and CDR2 FQNEAQ (reference sequence). Trimming shortened V by 6 bases and J by 8 bases, and 13 bases separated the two germline ends. CDR3 length: 12 amino acids.

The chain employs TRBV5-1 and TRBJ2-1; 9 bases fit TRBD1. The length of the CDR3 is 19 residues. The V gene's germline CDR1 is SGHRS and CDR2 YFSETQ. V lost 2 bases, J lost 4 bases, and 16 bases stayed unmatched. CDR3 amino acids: CASSFPDARDRVRYNEQFF. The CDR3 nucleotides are TGCGCCAGCAGCTTTCCAGATGCCCGGGACAGGGTGAGATACAATGAGCAGTTCTTC.

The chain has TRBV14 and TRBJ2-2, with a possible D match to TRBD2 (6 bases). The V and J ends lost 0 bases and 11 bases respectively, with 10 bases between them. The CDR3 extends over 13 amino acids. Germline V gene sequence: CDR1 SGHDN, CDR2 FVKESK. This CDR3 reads CASSQEGGSELFF. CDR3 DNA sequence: TGTGCCAGCAGCCAAGAAGGAGGGTCCGAGCTGTTTTTT.

This CDR3 reads CASSLGRRGGTGELFF. The CDR3 DNA follows: TGCGCCAGCAGCTTGGGCCGGCGGGGCGGCACCGGGGAGCTGTTTTTT. The chain couples TRBV5-1 to TRBJ2-2, with D tentatively TRBD2 (6 bases). The V gene's germline CDR1 is SGHRS and CDR2 YFSETQ. V was cut by 0 bases and J by 4 bases, with 13 bases left in between. This CDR3 is 16 amino acids long.